This TCR beta chain originates from a study of long-term antiretroviral therapy in people with HIV. Study information: When the earliest samples were collected, ART was typically delayed until CD4 counts fell.

CDR3 length: 17 amino acids. V dropped 2 bases and J dropped 8; count of bases not matched to a gene: 8. Germline values: CDR1 SNHLY, CDR2 FYNNEI. Sequencing relied on immunoSEQ assay v3.0, run at survey level. Data came from immunoSEQ multiplex PCR; TCRdb stores just in-frame clones and leaves some out. The sample shows about 20,000 clones, 75% to 90% of them seen only once. Study results and caveats: Those clones which expanded before ART made up the dominant part of the repertoire at all time points.

Before DNA extraction, roughly 0.85-10 million cryopreserved PBMC were held in the samples. To note about this clone: The antigen is unknown.

The chain combines TRBV2 with TRBJ2-3; 15 bases map to TRBD2. This receptor was obtained from a woman between 40 and 55 years old with HIV. Sequenced here: unsorted PBMCs, sampled 1.2 years after starting antiretroviral therapy. The CDR3 sequence: CASSEKGTSGRSGTQYF. The DNA of the CDR3 is TGTGCCAGCAGTGAAAAGGGGACTAGCGGGAGGAGTGGTACGCAGTATTTT. The variable domain in full, completed from reference TRBV2 and TRBJ2-3, reads EPEVTQTPSHQVTQMGQEVILRCVPISNHLYFYWYRQILGQKVEFLVSFYNNEISEKSEIFDDQFSVERPDGSNFTLKIRSTKLEDSAMYFCASSEKGTSGRSGTQYFGPGTRLTVL.